The T cell receptor (beta chain) described here comes from a study of cytomegalovirus exposure and HLA in healthy donors. For the study at large: Prior work identified around 100 million unique TCR beta sequences in approximately 180 million T cells.

Comment on this clone: Its antigen is as yet unknown.

A multiplex PCR was run with 60 Vbeta primers and 13 Jbeta primers. TCRdb keeps only in-frame clones here, not all; method: immunoSEQ multiplex PCR. This sample has around 150,000 clones, with 80% to 90% found just once. Germline assignment: CDR1 MGHDK and CDR2 SYGVNS. The CDR3 has 11 amino acids. Study-level findings and limits: Later, an analysis showed that TCR beta chains associated with HLA were more clonally expanded than others that were equally common.

The chain uses TRBV25-1 and TRBJ2-2; weak D call: TRBD1 (7 bases). This sequence was found in a man aged 18 to 35 in good health and CMV-seronegative. The source material was PBMCs. The CDR3 spells CSQGGPGELFF. In DNA form, the CDR3 reads TGTTCGCAGGGGGGTCCCGGGGAGCTGTTTTTT.